This T cell receptor beta chain comes out of a study of cytomegalovirus exposure and HLA in healthy donors. Study-wide background: Earlier results showed approximately 120 million unique TCR beta sequences derived from approximately 170 million T cells. Study-wide results and caveats: Earlier results showed most TCR beta V segments being productive about 87% or about 30% of the time. The CMV antigen specificity of a few CMV-associated chains was confirmed through in vitro analysis. 150 to 200 TCR beta chains were listed as cytomegalovirus-associated.

In regard to this clone: The antigen remains unidentified.

The CDR3 has 17 amino acids. Germline CDR1 is LGHNA and CDR2 is YNFKEQ. With 0 bases removed from V and 5 bases from J, the gap between germline ends came to 17 bases. The PCR was carried out with 60 Vbeta primers and 13 Jbeta primers. Libraries were prepared by immunoSEQ multiplex PCR; TCRdb keeps only in-frame clonotypes and omits some of them. The table records some 130,000 clones, roughly 74% of them present only once. The chain recombines TRBV4-2 with TRBJ1-5; D possibly corresponds to TRBD1 (6 bases). The clonotype originates from a male donor in good health and CMV-seronegative. The specimen was PBMCs. For the CDR3, the DNA is TGTGCCAGCAGCCAAGATCCCCGAACAGGGTATCATCAGCCCCAGCATTTT. It encodes CASSQDPRTGYHQPQHF.